The clone carrying this T cell receptor beta chain was observed a few times. Its antigen is unidentified. Compared with germline, one end of the junction differs, possibly owing to a read error. TCRdb re-processed the PCR reads through MiXCR. Of several thousand clones in the sample, roughly 30% are singletons; the top ten hold 15% to 20%. The data are from a study of metastatic and nonmetastatic thyroid tumors. The wider study: Malignant and benign thyroid patients had repertoires compared in peripheral blood and tumor or nodule tissue. Study observations and caveats: As reported, TCR beta diversity in blood and tumor was significantly higher in malignant thyroid tumors than in benign nodules.

Treatment of any kind had been given to no patient before thyroid surgery. CDR1 is MNHEY, CDR2 SVGAGI, per germline. This CDR3 region has 13 residues. Input material: tumor tissue. The receptor was derived from a female donor with papillary thyroid cancer or a benign thyroid nodule (not recorded which). Some clones in this sample may be carry-over from other donors' samples. The chain employs TRBV6-5 and TRBJ2-2; no clear D. CDR3 sequence reads: CAISYGSTGYLFF. In nucleotides, the CDR3 is TGTGCCATCAGTTATGGCAGCACCGGGTATCTGTTTTTT.